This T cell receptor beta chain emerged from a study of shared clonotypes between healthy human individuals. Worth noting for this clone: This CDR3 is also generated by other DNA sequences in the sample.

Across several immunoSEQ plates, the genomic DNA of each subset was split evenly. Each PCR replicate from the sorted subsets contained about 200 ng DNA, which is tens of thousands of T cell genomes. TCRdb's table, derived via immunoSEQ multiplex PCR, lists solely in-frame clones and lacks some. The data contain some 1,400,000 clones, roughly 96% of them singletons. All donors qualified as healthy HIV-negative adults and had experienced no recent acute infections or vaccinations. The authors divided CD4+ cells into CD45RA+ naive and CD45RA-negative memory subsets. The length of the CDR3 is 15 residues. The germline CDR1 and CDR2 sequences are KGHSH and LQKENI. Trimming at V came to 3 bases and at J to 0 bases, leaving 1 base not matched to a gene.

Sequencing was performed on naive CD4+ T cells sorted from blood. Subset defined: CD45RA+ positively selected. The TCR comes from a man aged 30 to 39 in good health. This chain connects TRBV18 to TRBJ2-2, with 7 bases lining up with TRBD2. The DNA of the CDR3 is TGTGCCAGCTCACCGCTAGCGGCGAACACCGGGGAGCTGTTTTTT. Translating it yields CASSPLAANTGELFF.